The next 12 T cell receptor beta chains were all read from a single sample in a study of T cells after yellow fever vaccination (dated by TCRdb to the late 2010s). The receptor library was made with 5' RACE. The data were produced on an Illumina HiSeq 2500. TCRdb reworked the public reads: Q25 trimming with fastp, MiXCR clone assembly, productive beta chains retained. Identical CDR3 protein sequences are pooled into one entry, listed with their most common genes and DNA. Present in this sample are some 560,000 distinct CDR3 sequences, less than 20% of which were seen just once. 13% to 15% of the sample belongs to the ten largest clones. In the paper's terms, the treatment or condition label means: live attenuated yellow fever vaccine strain. The sequences come from PBMCs, collected 15 days after the yellow fever booster vaccination. These TCRs come from a young man who received the YFV17D yellow fever vaccine.

Ten or more counts support this clonotype. The chain combines TRBV7-9 with TRBJ2-7; D gene unclear. Trimming took 1 base from V and 4 from J, leaving 2 bases between them. Germline CDR1 is SEHNR and CDR2 is FQNEAQ (reference sequence). The CDR3 spans 11 residues. The CDR3 region has the DNA TGTGCCAGCAGCTTAGAATACGAGCAGTACTTC. Its protein product is CASSLEYEQYF.

This clonotype came up a few times. The chain links TRBV7-2 to TRBJ2-1; TRBD2 aligns across 9 bases. Germline CDR1 is SGHTA and CDR2 is FQGNSA. The V gene end was trimmed by 5 bases and the J gene end by 11 bases; junction bases not matched to a gene: 10. The CDR3 is 14 amino acids. The chain's CDR3 is CASSRGSGRNQQFF. The CDR3 nucleotides are TGTGCCAGCAGCCGAGGAAGCGGGAGGAATCAGCAGTTCTTC.

This clonotype was seen more than once but under ten times. J is TRBJ2-3 and V is TRBV12-3 or TRBV12-4; possible D gene TRBD2, 6 bases. CDR3 length: 16 residues. Trimming removed 5 bases from V and 6 bases from J, with 21 bases in between. The CDR3 region has the DNA TGTGCCAGCAGTCCCCTCGGGGGAGAGGGGCGGGATACGCAGTATTTT. Residues: CASSPLGGEGRDTQYF.

This clonotype was counted only a few times. The chain has TRBV4-3 and TRBJ2-1, with D possibly matching TRBD2 (5 bases). Germline lookup yields CDR1 LGHNA and CDR2 YSLEER. The CDR3 extends over 15 amino acids. Trimming removed 0 bases from V and 4 bases from J, with 10 bases in between. The CDR3 nucleotides are TGCGCCAGCAGCCAAGATCAAGGACTTTACAATGAGCAGTTCTTC. It codes for CASSQDQGLYNEQFF.

This clonotype has more than one count but fewer than ten. This chain links TRBV20-1 with TRBJ1-3; the match to TRBD1 covers 7 bases. Germline CDR1 reads DFQATT; CDR2 reads SNEGSKA (reference sequence). This CDR3 is 13 amino acids long. After removal of 6 bases from V and 2 bases from J, the junction contained 4 bases not matched to a gene. DNA of the CDR3: TGCAGTGCCGGAACAGGGGCTGGAAACACCATATATTTT. The encoded protein is CSAGTGAGNTIYF.

The chain combines TRBV7-6 with TRBJ2-7; the D is unclear. CDR1 is SGHVS, CDR2 FNYEAQ, per germline. V was pared by 11 bases and J by 0 bases, with 17 bases between. This CDR3 comprises 14 residues. In DNA, the CDR3 is TGTGCCGCCCGGATTCGAAGAGGCTCCTACGAGCAGTACTTC. Translation gives CAARIRRGSYEQYF.

The V call is TRBV4-2, the J call TRBJ2-3; D might be TRBD2 (6 bases). CDR1 is LGHNA, CDR2 YNFKEQ, per germline. The CDR3 loop spans 17 amino acids. V lost 3 bases, J lost 14 bases, and 30 bases lay in between. The CDR3 DNA reads as TGTGCCAGCAGCCACGACCCTCTAGCGAACAGAGGTCGAGGAGGGTATTTT. This encodes CASSHDPLANRGRGGYF.

V gene TRBV7-2 combines with J gene TRBJ2-4, with D possibly being TRBD2 (6 bases). The CDR3 totals 13 residues. The germline V gene has CDR1 SGHTA and CDR2 FQGNSA. Trimming shortened V by 0 bases and J by 11 bases, and 11 bases separated the two germline ends. This CDR3 is CASSLATTGVQYF. The CDR3 nucleotides read TGTGCCAGCAGCTTAGCCACCACGGGGGTTCAGTACTTC.

The chain combines TRBV7-9 with TRBJ1-5; TRBD1 matches at 9 bases. Unmatched junction bases numbered 5, after V lost 4 bases and J lost 7 bases. This CDR3 spans 14 amino acids. CDR1 and CDR2 from the germline V gene are SEHNR and FQNEAQ (reference sequence). CDR3 bases: TGTGCCAGCAGCTGGGGACAGGGAAGGCAGCCCCAGCATTTT. Translating it yields CASSWGQGRQPQHF.

This clonotype was recorded a few times. V gene TRBV4-2 combines with J gene TRBJ2-3, with D unclear. The CDR3 runs 16 residues. With 3 bases removed from V and 2 bases from J, the gap between germline ends came to 15 bases. CDR1 and CDR2 (germline): LGHNA, YNFKEQ. CDR3 amino acids: CASSQVAEYTTDTQYF. CDR3 sequence (DNA): TGTGCCAGCAGCCAGGTTGCGGAGTACACCACAGATACGCAGTATTTT.

Worth noting for this clonotype: The junction differs from germline at one of its ends, possibly a read error. The genes are TRBV29-1 and TRBJ2-3, with TRBD2 matching over 12 bases. The length of the CDR3 is 15 residues. The germline V gene encodes CDR1 SQVTM and CDR2 ANQGSEA. The CDR3 coding sequence is TGCAGCGTCGAAGGTCTAGCGGGAGGGCCAGATACGCAGTATTTT. This translates into CSVEGLAGGPDTQYF.

The sample holds a few counts of this clonotype. A read error may explain this, as a much larger clone is one base away. This chain uses TRBV5-1 with TRBJ2-2, with TRBD1 as a possible D gene (5 bases). CDR3 size: 15 residues. Germline loops: CDR1 SGHRS, CDR2 YFSETQ. Trimming took 1 base from V and 0 from J, leaving 7 bases between them. For the CDR3, the DNA is TGCGCCAGCAGCTTGCAGGGTTCGAACACCGGGGAGCTGTTTTTT. Its translation: CASSLQGSNTGELFF.